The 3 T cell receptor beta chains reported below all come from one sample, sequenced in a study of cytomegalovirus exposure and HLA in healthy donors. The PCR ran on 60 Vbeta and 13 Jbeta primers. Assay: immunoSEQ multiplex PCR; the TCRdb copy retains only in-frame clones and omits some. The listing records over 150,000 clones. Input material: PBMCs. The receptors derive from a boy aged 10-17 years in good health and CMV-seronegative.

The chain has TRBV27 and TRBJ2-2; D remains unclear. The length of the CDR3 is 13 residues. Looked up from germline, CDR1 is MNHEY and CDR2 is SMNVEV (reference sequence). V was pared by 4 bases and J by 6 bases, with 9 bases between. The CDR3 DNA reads TGTGCCAGCAGTTCCCATACGGCCGGGGAGCTGTTTTTT. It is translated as CASSSHTAGELFF.

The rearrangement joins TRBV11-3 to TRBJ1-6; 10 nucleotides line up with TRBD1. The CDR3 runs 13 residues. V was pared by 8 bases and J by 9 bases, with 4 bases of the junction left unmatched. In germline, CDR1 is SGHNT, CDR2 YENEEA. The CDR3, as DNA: TGTGCCAGCGCCCGGACAGGGGGTTCACCCCTCCACTTT. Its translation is CASARTGGSPLHF.

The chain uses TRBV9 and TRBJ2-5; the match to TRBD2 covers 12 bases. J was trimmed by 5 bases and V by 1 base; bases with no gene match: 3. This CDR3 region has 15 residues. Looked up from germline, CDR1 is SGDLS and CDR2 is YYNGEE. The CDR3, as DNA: TGTGCCAGCAGCGTACTAGCGGGGGGGGAGGAGACCCAGTACTTC. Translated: CASSVLAGGEETQYF.